The entry below gives a single T cell receptor beta chain sequence along with its context. These data originate in a study of T cell responses to AZD1222 COVID-19 vaccine. Using immunoSEQ multiplex PCR, the repertoire was profiled, and TCRdb retains in-frame clones only, with some absent. The sample consists of about 150,000 clones, more than 80% of them appearing once. The CDR3 has 15 residues. Losses at the gene ends were 3 bases for V and 1 base for J; bases not matched to a gene: 6. Germline V gene lookup returns CDR1 SQVTM and CDR2 ANQGSEA. The receptor's source is an adult who received the MenACWY meningococcal vaccine as a control. This specimen was peripheral blood, taken 28 days after the second dose of the MenACWY control vaccine. The chain employs TRBV29-1 and TRBJ1-1; TRBD1 aligns across 9 bases. CDR3 amino acids: CSVDYGQGPNTEAFF. As DNA, the CDR3 is TGCAGCGTTGATTACGGACAGGGGCCGAACACTGAAGCTTTCTTT. The full variable domain, rest sourced from reference TRBV29-1 and TRBJ1-1, is SAVISQKPSRDICQRGTSLTIQCQVDSQVTMMFWYRQQPGQSLTLIATANQGSEATYESGFVIDKFPISRPNLTFSTLTVSNMSPEDSSIYLCSVDYGQGPNTEAFFGQGTRLTVV.